The source of this TCR beta chain is a study of human T cells and chemical hapten exposure. Background on the study: Small pooled library volume differences chiefly drove per-sample TCR yield variation.

Individual cDNA molecules had unique molecular identifiers attached to them by the library. Per the study methods: Sampled TCR counts reached a median of around 100,000 per sample, with values ranging from about 23,224 to 700,000. Each CDR3 protein gets one entry after TCRdb re-called the 5' RACE reads with MiXCR. These V and J calls derive from TCRdb rather than the authors' analysis. The top ten hold approximately 2.6% of the sample, which has around 100,000 distinct CDR3 sequences, roughly a fifth seen once. Trimming pared 4 bases from V and 0 bases from J, leaving 17 bases between. There are 18 residues in the CDR3. Germline V gene data show CDR1 as KGHDR and CDR2 as SFDVKD. The study extracted total RNA from unfractionated whole blood.

V gene TRBV24-1 combines with J gene TRBJ2-2; a weak D match, TRBD2 (5 bases). The receptor comes from a human donor in good health. The CDR3 loop reads CATSDYPRRRTNTGELFF. In nucleotides, the CDR3 is TGTGCCACCAGTGACTACCCCCGACGGAGGACGAACACCGGGGAGCTGTTTTTT.